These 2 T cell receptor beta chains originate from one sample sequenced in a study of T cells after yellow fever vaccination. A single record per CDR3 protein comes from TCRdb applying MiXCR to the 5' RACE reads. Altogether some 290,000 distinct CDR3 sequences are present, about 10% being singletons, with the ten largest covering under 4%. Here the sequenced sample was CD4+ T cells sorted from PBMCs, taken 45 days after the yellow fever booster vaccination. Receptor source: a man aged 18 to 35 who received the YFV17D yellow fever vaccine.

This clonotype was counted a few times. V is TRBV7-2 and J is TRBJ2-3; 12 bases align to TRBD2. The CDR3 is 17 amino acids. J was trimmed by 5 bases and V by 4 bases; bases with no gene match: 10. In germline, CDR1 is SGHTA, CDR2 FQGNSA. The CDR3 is CASSSIGLAGGVDTQYF. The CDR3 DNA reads TGTGCCAGCAGCTCTATCGGTCTAGCGGGGGGGGTAGATACGCAGTATTTT.

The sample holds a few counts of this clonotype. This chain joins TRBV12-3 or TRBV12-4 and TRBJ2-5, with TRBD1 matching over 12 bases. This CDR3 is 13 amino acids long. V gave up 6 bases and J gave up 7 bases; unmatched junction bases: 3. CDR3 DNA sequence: TGTGCCAGCAGCTGGGACAGGGGGCTGACCCAGTACTTC. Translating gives CASSWDRGLTQYF.